This T cell receptor (beta chain) was captured by sequencing in a study of glioma-infiltrating T cells. The study, taken as a whole, reports: Only very few CDR3 sequences appeared in both tissue and blood. Non-neoplastic patients had below-expected tissue-blood divergence, while all gliomas exceeded expectation.

Using RNA template, CDR3s of TCR alpha and beta were amplified with iRepertoire arm-PCR. Input was about 95-400 ng of tissue mRNA or PBMC total RNA. TCRdb re-analysed the multiplex PCR reads in MiXCR, keeping a single row per CDR3 protein. Of 35,000 to 45,000 distinct CDR3 sequences in the sample, 20% to 25% were seen once. This clonotype was counted many times. Its target is unknown. Material: glioma tissue, nonneoplastic brain tissue, or PBMCs (not recorded which). This clonotype originated in a human donor with low-grade glioma or glioblastoma, undergoing nonglioma brain surgery, or in good health (not recorded which).

This CDR3 reads CASTLLTGSNQPQHF. Written as DNA, the CDR3 is TGTGCCAGCACCCTACTTACAGGTAGCAATCAGCCCCAGCATTTT. The J gene is TRBJ1-5, the V gene TRBV28; D might be TRBD1 (5 bases). Per germline, CDR1 MDHEN and CDR2 SYDVKM. The germline V and J ends were trimmed by 7 bases and 0 bases, with 13 bases remaining between them. This CDR3 has 15 amino acids.